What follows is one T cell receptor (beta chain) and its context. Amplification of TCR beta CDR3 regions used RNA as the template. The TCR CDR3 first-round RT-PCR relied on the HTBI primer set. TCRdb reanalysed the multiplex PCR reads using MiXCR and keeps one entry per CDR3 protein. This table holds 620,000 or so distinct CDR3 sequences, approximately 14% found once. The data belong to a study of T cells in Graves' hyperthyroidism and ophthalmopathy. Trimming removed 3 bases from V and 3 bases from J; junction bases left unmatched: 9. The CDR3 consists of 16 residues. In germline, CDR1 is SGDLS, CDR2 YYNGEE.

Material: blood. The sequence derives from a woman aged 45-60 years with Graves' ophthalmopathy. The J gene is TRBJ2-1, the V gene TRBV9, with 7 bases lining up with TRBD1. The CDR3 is CASSAGGQIDYNEQFF. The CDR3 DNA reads TGTGCCAGCAGCGCTGGGGGACAGATCGACTACAATGAGCAGTTCTTC.